This T cell receptor beta chain comes out of a study of T cell changes during pregnancy in multiple sclerosis. The protocol was immunoSEQ multiplex PCR, while the TCRdb copy is restricted to in-frame clones and leaves out a portion. The table shows roughly 61,000 clones, with roughly nine tenths occurring only once. The germline gives CDR1 LGHNA, CDR2 YNFKEQ. CDR3 length: 17 residues. With V trimmed by 0 bases and J by 3 bases, 3 bases remained unmatched. The chain employs TRBV4-2 and TRBJ2-3; TRBD2 matches at 13 bases. The receptor's source is a female donor in good health, enrolled as a control in a pregnancy study. This specimen was peripheral blood, taken in the first trimester of pregnancy. The CDR3 sequence: CASSQDQTSGRTDTQYF. The CDR3 DNA is TGTGCCAGCAGCCAAGATCAGACTAGCGGGAGGACAGATACGCAGTATTTT.